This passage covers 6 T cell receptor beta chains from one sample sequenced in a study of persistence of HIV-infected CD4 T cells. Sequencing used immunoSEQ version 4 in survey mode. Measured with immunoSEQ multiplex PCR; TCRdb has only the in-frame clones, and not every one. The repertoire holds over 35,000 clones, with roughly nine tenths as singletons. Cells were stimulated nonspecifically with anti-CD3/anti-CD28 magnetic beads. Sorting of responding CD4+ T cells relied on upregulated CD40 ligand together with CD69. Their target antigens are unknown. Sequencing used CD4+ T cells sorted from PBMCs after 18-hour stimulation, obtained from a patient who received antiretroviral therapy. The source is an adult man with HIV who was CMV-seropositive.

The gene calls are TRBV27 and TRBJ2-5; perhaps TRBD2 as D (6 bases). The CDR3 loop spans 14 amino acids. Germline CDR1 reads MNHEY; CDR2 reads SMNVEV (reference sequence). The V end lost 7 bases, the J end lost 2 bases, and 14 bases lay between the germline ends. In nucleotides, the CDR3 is TGTGCCAGCACCCCGGGACTTCCACAAGAGACCCAGTACTTC. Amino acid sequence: CASTPGLPQETQYF.

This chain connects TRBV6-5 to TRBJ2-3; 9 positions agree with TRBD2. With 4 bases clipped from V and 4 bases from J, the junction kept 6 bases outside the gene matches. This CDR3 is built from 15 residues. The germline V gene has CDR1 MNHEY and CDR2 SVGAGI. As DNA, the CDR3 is TGTGCCAGCAGTTCAGCGGGACTAGCCCCAGATACGCAGTATTTT. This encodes CASSSAGLAPDTQYF.

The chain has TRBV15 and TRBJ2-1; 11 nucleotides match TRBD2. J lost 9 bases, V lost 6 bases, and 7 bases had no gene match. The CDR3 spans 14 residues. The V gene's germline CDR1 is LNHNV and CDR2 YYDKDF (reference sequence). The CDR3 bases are TGTGCCACCAGTAGCGGGGGGGCTTCAATTGAGCAGTTCTTC. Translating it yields CATSSGGASIEQFF.

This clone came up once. The DNA for the CDR3 is TGTGCCAGCAGCCTTTGGGGGGGAAGGGTTCCCGCCAAAAACATTCAGTACTTC. Its translation: CASSLWGGRVPAKNIQYF. V and J are TRBV3-1 (or the pseudogene TRBV3-2) and TRBJ2-4; 7 bases map to TRBD2. Trimming at V came to 4 bases and at J to 1 base, leaving 13 bases not matched to a gene. The CDR3 length is 18 residues. Germline V CDR1 and CDR2: LGHDT, YNNKEL (reference sequence).

The CDR3 DNA sequence: TGTGCCAGCAGCTTAAAAGTGTCCCACAATGAGCAGTTCTTC. Translating it yields CASSLKVSHNEQFF. The chain has TRBV7-3 and TRBJ2-1; D gene unclear. In germline, CDR1 is SGHTA, CDR2 FQGTGA. The CDR3 is 14 residues long. Between the trimmed V and J ends, which lost 1 base and 5 bases, there was a span of 9 bases.

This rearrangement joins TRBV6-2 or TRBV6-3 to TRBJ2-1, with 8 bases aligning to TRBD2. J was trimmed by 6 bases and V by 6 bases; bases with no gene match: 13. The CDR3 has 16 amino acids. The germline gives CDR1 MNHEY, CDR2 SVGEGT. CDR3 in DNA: TGTGCCAGCAGCCACCCCGGGGGGGGTTTTGGCAATGAGCAGTTCTTC. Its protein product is CASSHPGGGFGNEQFF.